Following are 16 T cell receptor beta chains from one sample sequenced in a study of OX40 agonist ivuxolimab in advanced cancers. The data were produced by immunoSEQ multiplex PCR, yet TCRdb's version contains in-frame clones alone and is incomplete. Here the sample spans about 58,000 clones, around 90% being singletons. The material sequenced was CD4+ or CD8+ T cells sorted from blood, taken in a trial of the OX40 agonist ivuxolimab. Receptors originate from an adult with an advanced solid tumor such as melanoma, head and neck, liver or kidney cancer.

The rearrangement joins TRBV6-1 to TRBJ2-3, with D unresolved. V shed 1 base and J shed 6 bases, with 5 bases lying between them. The CDR3 runs 12 residues. CDR1 is MNHNS and CDR2 is SASEGT in the germline V gene. CDR3 sequence: CASSEVSDTQYF. CDR3 nucleotide sequence: TGTGCCAGCAGTGAAGTCAGCGATACGCAGTATTTT.

The rearrangement links TRBV19 to TRBJ2-1; D perhaps matches TRBD1 (6 bases). The CDR3 runs 15 residues. CDR1 and CDR2 from the germline V gene are LNHDA and SQIVND (reference sequence). The ends were cut back, 9 bases at V and 3 bases at J, with 18 bases in the middle. The DNA of the CDR3 is TGTGCCAGCACATCACAGGGTTTAGGCTACAATGAGCAGTTCTTC. It translates to CASTSQGLGYNEQFF.

The V gene is TRBV5-1, the J gene TRBJ2-2; D not resolved. V lost 0 bases to trimming and J lost 0 bases, with 6 bases between them. Germline loops: CDR1 SGHRS, CDR2 YFSETQ. This CDR3 spans 15 amino acids. The CDR3, as DNA: TGCGCCAGCAGCTTGGGAGCATCGAACACCGGGGAGCTGTTTTTT. This translates into CASSLGASNTGELFF.

The rearrangement joins TRBV5-1 to TRBJ2-5; no firm D call. Germline CDR1 is SGHRS and CDR2 is YFSETQ. CDR3 size: 12 residues. V was shortened by 1 base and J by 5 bases, with 6 bases between the two germline ends. CDR3 amino acids: CASSLIRETQYF. CDR3 sequence (DNA): TGCGCCAGCAGCTTGATACGGGAGACCCAGTACTTC.

This sequence joins TRBV4-2 and TRBJ2-3; 9 positions agree with TRBD2. This CDR3 contains 15 residues. V trimming: 2 bases; J trimming: 5 bases; junction bases outside the gene matches: 5. CDR1 is LGHNA and CDR2 is YNFKEQ in the germline V gene. The CDR3, as DNA: TGTGCCAGCAGCCAAAAAGCGGGGGGTAGAGATACGCAGTATTTT. It translates to CASSQKAGGRDTQYF.

This chain links TRBV10-3 with TRBJ1-1, with D unresolved. CDR1 ENHRY and CDR2 SYGVKD come from the germline V gene. This CDR3 contains 14 residues. The V gene lost 2 bases and the J gene lost 1 base, with 8 bases spanning the gap. This CDR3 reads CAISENAGNTEAFF. DNA for the CDR3: TGTGCCATCAGTGAGAACGCAGGGAACACTGAAGCTTTCTTT.

The V and J genes are TRBV4-1 and TRBJ2-2, with 11 bases identical to TRBD2. The CDR3 spans 20 residues. Germline loops: CDR1 MGHRA, CDR2 YSYEKL. Trimming at V came to 2 bases and at J to 6 bases, leaving 17 bases not matched to a gene. The CDR3 DNA follows: TGCGCCAGCAGCCAAAGAGCCCTAGCGGGAGGCCGAGTGTTCGCCGGGGAGCTGTTTTTT. Protein product: CASSQRALAGGRVFAGELFF.

The J gene is TRBJ2-3, the V gene TRBV7-6; 9 nucleotides match TRBD1. Germline trimming cut 4 bases from V and 5 bases from J; bases unmatched to any gene: 7. CDR3 length: 15 residues. Germline V lookup: CDR1 SGHVS, CDR2 FNYEAQ. This CDR3 is CASSYRTGAIDTQYF. CDR3 DNA sequence: TGTGCCAGCAGCTACCGGACAGGGGCGATAGATACGCAGTATTTT.

The V call is TRBV9, the J call TRBJ2-2, with no clear D. CDR1 is SGDLS, CDR2 YYNGEE, per germline. The CDR3 loop spans 15 amino acids. With 3 bases removed from V and 0 bases from J, the gap between germline ends came to 9 bases. The CDR3 loop reads CASSGQVSNTGELFF. The CDR3 DNA is TGTGCCAGCAGCGGACAAGTTTCGAACACCGGGGAGCTGTTTTTT.

The chain combines TRBV7-2 with TRBJ2-5, with no clear D. Germline V gene lookup returns CDR1 SGHTA and CDR2 FQGNSA. The V end lost 2 bases, the J end lost 5 bases, and 9 bases lay between the germline ends. The CDR3 is 13 amino acids. The CDR3 nucleotides read TGTGCCAGCAGCTTAATGGGGATGGAGACCCAGTACTTC. It encodes CASSLMGMETQYF.

The chain carries TRBV28 and TRBJ2-1; no clear D gene. With 5 bases removed from V and 7 bases from J, the gap between germline ends came to 6 bases. The CDR3 contains 11 residues. Germline CDR1 is MDHEN and CDR2 is SYDVKM. The CDR3: CASSVTNEQFF. The DNA of the CDR3 is TGTGCCAGCAGTGTTACTAATGAGCAGTTCTTC. The full variable domain, rest sourced from reference TRBV28 and TRBJ2-1, is DVKVTQSSRYLVKRTGEKVFLECVQDMDHENMFWYRQDPGLGLRLIYFSYDVKMKEKGDIPEGYSVSREKKERFSLILESASTNQTSMYLCASSVTNEQFFGPGTRLTVL.

The V and J genes are TRBV6-6 and TRBJ2-1; TRBD2 agrees at 8 bases. CDR3 length equals 16 residues. Germline CDR1 reads MNHNY; CDR2 reads SVGAGI (reference sequence). V shed 5 bases and J 3 bases; nucleotides not matched to a gene: 9. As DNA, the CDR3 is TGTGCCAGCAGTAAAGGACTAGCCCCGCACTACAATGAGCAGTTCTTC. Its protein product is CASSKGLAPHYNEQFF.

This clone has just one count. The chain recombines TRBV6-5 with TRBJ2-7; D assignment may be TRBD1 or TRBD2 (5 bases each). The CDR3 length is 14 residues. The V gene lost 0 bases and the J gene lost 0 bases, with 6 bases spanning the gap. Germline CDR1 reads MNHEY; CDR2 reads SVGAGI. In nucleotides, the CDR3 is TGTGCCAGCAGTTACTCGGGGGACTCCTACGAGCAGTACTTC. Translating gives CASSYSGDSYEQYF.

The chain links TRBV30 to TRBJ1-2, with 11 nucleotides matching TRBD1. The CDR3 has 15 amino acids. The V gene end was trimmed by 2 bases and the J gene end by 6 bases; junction bases not matched to a gene: 8. From germline, CDR1 is GTSNPN and CDR2 SVGIG (reference sequence). The DNA of the CDR3 is TGTGCCTGGAGTAGACGGACAGGGGGCCGTGATGGCTACACCTTC. Protein: CAWSRRTGGRDGYTF. The full variable domain, its missing parts supplied by reference TRBV30 and TRBJ1-2, is SQTIHQWPATLVQPVGSPLSLECTVEGTSNPNLYWYRQAAGRGLQLLFYSVGIGQISSEVPQNLSASRPQDRQFILSSKKLLLSDSGFYLCAWSRRTGGRDGYTFGSGTRLTVV.

The chain combines TRBV19 with TRBJ2-3, with 9 bases matching TRBD1. V lost 5 bases to trimming and J lost 0 bases; unmatched junction nucleotides: 6. Germline V gives CDR1 LNHDA, CDR2 SQIVND (reference sequence). The length of the CDR3 is 16 residues. In nucleotides, the CDR3 is TGTGCCAGTAGTTCTAGGACAGGGGCAAGCACAGATACGCAGTATTTT. Protein: CASSSRTGASTDTQYF.

The J gene is TRBJ2-5, the V gene TRBV6-5; D may be TRBD2 (7 bases). The CDR3 totals 13 residues. Trimming took 4 bases from V and 5 from J, leaving 11 bases between them. In germline, CDR1 is MNHEY, CDR2 SVGAGI. CDR3 sequence: CASSFGGHETQYF. CDR3 in DNA: TGTGCCAGCAGTTTCGGGGGGCACGAGACCCAGTACTTC.